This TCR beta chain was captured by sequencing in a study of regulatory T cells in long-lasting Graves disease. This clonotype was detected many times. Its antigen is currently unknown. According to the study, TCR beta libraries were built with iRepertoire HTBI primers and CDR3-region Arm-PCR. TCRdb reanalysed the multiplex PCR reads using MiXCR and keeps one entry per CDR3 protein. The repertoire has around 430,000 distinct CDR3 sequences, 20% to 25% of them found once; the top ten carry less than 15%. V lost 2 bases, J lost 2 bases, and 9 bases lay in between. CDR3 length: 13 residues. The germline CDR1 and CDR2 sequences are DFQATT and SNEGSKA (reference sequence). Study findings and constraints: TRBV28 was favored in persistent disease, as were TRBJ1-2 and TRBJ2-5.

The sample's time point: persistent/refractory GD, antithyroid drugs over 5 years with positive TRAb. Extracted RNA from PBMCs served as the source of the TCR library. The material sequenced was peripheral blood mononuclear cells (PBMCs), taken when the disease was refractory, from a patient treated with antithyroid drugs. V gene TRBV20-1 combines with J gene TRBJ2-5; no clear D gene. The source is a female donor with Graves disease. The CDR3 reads CSARSGGQETQYF. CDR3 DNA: TGCAGTGCTAGAAGTGGCGGACAAGAGACCCAGTACTTC.